These T cell receptor beta chains were read from a single sample in a study of blood T cell repertoires in COVID-19. Repertoires were generated with immunoSEQ multiplex PCR, while TCRdb's copy carries only in-frame clones and drops some. Of a few hundred thousand clones in the sample, about 89% were seen once. Sequencing was carried out using PBMCs or T cells enriched from blood (not recorded which). The receptor set was obtained from a woman aged 40 to 50 who had been exposed to COVID-19. CDR3s leave out the opening cysteine and the closing phenylalanine or tryptophan. Not every row has a clone size; where given, it reads once, few, many or a size class.

TRBV27 . ASRAGRGGYT
TRBV27 . ASRARAMATEAF
TRBV14 . ASSEQNLGEQY
TRBV7-2 . ASSLDLGSGGDQPQH
TRBV5-1 . ASSAILPNTEAF
TRBV5-1 once ASSIGTGGADSPLH
TRBV5-6 . ASSYRGTDTQY
TRBV5-1 . ASSLVGVSYNEQF
TRBV5-4 . ASRQMTGVNSPLH
TRBV6-5 once ASSYEAGTEAF
TRBV7-8 . ASSSLFASSYNSPLH
TRBV5-4 . ASSFGSTEYGYT
TRBV21-1 . AAPPPTGQVSGELF
TRBV5-1 . ASSWGQGLGNEQF
TRBV6-2/TRBV6-3 . ASSYSLGRRETQY
TRBV19 . ASSLTIRGEGYT
TRBV7-6 few ASSRGGSYNEQF
TRBV24-1 . ATSDSQGSSYEQY
TRBV30 once AWSPRTSASYEQY
TRBV7-2 . ASSLDWTGNYGYT
TRBV5-6 once ASSLRTGPNTEAF
TRBV30 . AWGLAGEEQF
TRBV7-9 . ASTPRPRTSGVTDTQY
TRBV2 . ASTGPRGSLQETQY
TRBV30 . AWSMELNTEAF
TRBV7-9 once ASSLGTGSSSPLH
TRBV30 . AWSPGTVYEQY
TRBV6-5 . ASSSVAPPNYGYT
TRBV24-1 . ATSDLPKRDRQNNEQF
TRBV5-8 . ASSWTGGSAEQF
TRBV19 . ASRGTGGTEKLF
TRBV24-1 . ATSDPRTSNTDTQY
TRBV6-2/TRBV6-3 . ASSLRDRRTDTQY
TRBV5-1 . ASSGRTDNYGYT
TRBV5-6 . ASSHVGRGDYEQY
TRBV30 . AWSRTGGEKLF
TRBV27 . ASSFREGQPQH
TRBV5-6 . ASSLYADGYT
TRBV10-3 . AINPSGTSTDTQY
TRBV7-6 . ASSRTGNTEAF
TRBV19 many ASHARGNTEAF
TRBV7-6 . ASSSLNGGEKLF
TRBV28 . ASSSSGTSGDYEQY
TRBV5-4 . ASSLVGRVTEAF
TRBV30 once ACSSQAMNTEAF
TRBV2 . ASRMTTTNEKLF
TRBV24-1 . ATSDFPRLPSEAF
TRBV28 . ASSFDAGTDYSGANVLT
TRBV14 . ASSQVSGRAFYNEQF
TRBV28 . ASSFDRGHRGYT
TRBV5-1 once ASSALAGTDTQY